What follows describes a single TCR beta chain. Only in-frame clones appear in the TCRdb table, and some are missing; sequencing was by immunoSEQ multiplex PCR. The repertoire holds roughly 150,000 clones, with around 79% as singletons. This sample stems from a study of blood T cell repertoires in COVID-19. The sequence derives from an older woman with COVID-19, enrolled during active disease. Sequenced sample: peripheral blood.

CDR3 nucleotides: TGTGCCAGCAGCTTTGATGCCAGGTCGGTACATGAGCAGTTCTTC. Its translation is CASSFDARSVHEQFF. V gene TRBV11-2 combines with J gene TRBJ2-1; D is unresolved. Germline values: CDR1 SGHAT, CDR2 FQNNGV. V lost 3 bases to trimming and J lost 8 bases, with 17 bases between them. This CDR3 region has 15 residues.